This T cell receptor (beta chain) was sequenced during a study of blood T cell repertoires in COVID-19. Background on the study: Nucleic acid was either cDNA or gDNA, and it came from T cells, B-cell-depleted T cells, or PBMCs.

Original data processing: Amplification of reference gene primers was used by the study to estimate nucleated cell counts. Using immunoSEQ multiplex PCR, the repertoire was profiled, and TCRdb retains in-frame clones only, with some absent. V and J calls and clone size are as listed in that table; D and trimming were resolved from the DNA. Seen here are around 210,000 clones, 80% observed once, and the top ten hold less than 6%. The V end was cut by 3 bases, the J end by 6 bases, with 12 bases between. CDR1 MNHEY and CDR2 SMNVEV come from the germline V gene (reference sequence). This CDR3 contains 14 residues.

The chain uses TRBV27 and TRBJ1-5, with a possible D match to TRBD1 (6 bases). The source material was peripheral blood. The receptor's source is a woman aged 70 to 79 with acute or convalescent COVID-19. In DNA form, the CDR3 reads TGTGCCAGCAGTTTGCAGGGGTCTCTTCAGCCCCAGCATTTT. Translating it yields CASSLQGSLQPQHF.